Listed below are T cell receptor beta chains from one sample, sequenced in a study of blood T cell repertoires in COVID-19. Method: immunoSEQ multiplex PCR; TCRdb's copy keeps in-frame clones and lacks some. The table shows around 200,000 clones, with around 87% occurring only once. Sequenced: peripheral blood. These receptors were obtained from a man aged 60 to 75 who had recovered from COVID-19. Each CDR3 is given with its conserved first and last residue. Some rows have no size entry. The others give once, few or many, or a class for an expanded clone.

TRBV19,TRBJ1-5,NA,CASSSQGTQPQHF
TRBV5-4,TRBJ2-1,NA,CASSLELLAGSYNEQFF
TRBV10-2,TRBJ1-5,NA,CASSVTASNQPQHF
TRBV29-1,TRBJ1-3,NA,CSVEGAEAGNTIYF
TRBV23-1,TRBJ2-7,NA,CASWTGFYEQYF
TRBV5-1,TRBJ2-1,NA,CASSPGLAGGYYNEQFF
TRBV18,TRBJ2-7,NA,CASSPRSKASGGYEQYF
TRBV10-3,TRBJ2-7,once,CATQTGESYEQYF
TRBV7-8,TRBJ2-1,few,CASSPRERSSYNEQFF
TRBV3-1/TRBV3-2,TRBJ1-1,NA,CASSQDSVRLF
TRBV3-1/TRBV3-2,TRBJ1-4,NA,CASSQSTTPGKLFF
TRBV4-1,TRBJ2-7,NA,CASSPPGSKEYEQYF
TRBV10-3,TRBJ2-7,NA,CAIGRLAGSSYEQYF
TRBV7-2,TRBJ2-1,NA,CASRLTRDSREQFF
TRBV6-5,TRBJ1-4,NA,CASSYRGGKSEKLFF
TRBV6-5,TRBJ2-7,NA,CASSYSLAGAYEQYF
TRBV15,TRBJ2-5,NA,CATTNPSGQETQYF
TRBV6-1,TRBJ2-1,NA,CASSEHETSGFYNEQFF
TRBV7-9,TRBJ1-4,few,CASHQGGEKLFF
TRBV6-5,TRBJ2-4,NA,CASSTGFIAKNIQYF
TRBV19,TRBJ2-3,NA,CASSADRGTPDTQYF
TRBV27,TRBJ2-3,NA,CASRQGLARSTDTQYF
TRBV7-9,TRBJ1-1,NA,CASSPEAGLNTEAFF
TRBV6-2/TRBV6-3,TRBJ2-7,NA,CASSLTGGYYEQYF
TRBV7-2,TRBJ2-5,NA,CASSSQLGLAQIREETQYF
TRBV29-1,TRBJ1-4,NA,CSVEGGTLGEKLFF
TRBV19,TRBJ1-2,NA,CASTSADGYGYTF
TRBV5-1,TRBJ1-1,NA,CASSGSLGLAAEAFF
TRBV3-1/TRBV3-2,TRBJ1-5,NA,CASSQAGTGSGVPQHF
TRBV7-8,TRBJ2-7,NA,CASSPDRIGYEQYF
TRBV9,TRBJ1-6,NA,CASSVEAGDRGSPLHF
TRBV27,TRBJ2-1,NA,CASRGTGGWFVGGNEQFF
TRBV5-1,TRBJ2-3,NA,CASSGASGVDTQYF
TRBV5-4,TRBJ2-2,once,CASSHGLAGVHTGELFF
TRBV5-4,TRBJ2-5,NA,CASSLAPSGQGQETQYF
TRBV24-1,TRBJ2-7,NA,CATSPGSGTYEQYF
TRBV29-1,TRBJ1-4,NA,CSDPRDGGNNEKLFF
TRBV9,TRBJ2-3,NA,CASSSSPGSSTDTQYF
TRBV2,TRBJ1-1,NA,CASSEGRTGGRGTEAFF
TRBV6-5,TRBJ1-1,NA,CASRRQADTEAFF
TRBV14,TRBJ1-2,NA,CASSQAGTGGYGYTF
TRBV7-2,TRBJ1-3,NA,CASSLSRVRSSGNTIYF
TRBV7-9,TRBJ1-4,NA,CASSSRQGGEKLFF
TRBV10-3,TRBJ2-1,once,CAISDGLSSYNEQFF
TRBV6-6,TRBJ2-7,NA,CASSRVIGRTGWSYEQYF
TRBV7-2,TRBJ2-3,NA,CASSLDPAGTTTDTQYF
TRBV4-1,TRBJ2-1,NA,CASSQGLASSYNEQFF
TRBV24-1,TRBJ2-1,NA,CATSDPGQVYEQFF
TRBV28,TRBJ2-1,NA,CASSKGAGHLGRGNEQFF
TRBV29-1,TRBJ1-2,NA,CSVLPGGRSGYTF
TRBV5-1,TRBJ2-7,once,CASSQTGVAYEQYF
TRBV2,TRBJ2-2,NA,CASSVVAGELFF
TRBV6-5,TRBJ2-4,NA,CASFTTLPKNIQYF
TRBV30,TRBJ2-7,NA,CAWRGSPYEQYF
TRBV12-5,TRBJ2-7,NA,CASVLREESYEQYF
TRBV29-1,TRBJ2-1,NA,CSVGRGAYNEQFF
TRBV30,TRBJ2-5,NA,CAWSVSSGGPETQYF
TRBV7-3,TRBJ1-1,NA,CASSLGPMNTEAFF
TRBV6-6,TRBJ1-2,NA,CASSYDSGKDGYTF